The 19 T cell receptor beta chains listed next were all sequenced from one sample in a study of shared clonotypes between healthy human individuals. Profiling relied on immunoSEQ multiplex PCR, and the TCRdb table lists in-frame clones only, not all of them. The profile covers some 1.4 million clones, with about 96% appearing a single time and roughly 1.2% taken by the ten largest. Sequenced sample: naive CD4+ T cells sorted from blood. The subset was: CD45RA+ positively selected. These receptors all stem from a man younger than 45 in good health.

V usage is TRBV19 and J usage is TRBJ2-7; TRBD1 agrees at 9 bases. The CDR3 runs 13 residues. CDR1 and CDR2 from the germline V gene are LNHDA and SQIVND (reference sequence). Trimming removed 10 bases from V and 1 base from J; junction bases left unmatched: 5. In DNA form, the CDR3 reads TGTGCCACCGCCGGGACAGGGTCCTACGAGCAGTACTTC. Translating gives CATAGTGSYEQYF.

This chain connects TRBV5-8 to TRBJ2-3; 8 positions agree with TRBD2. This CDR3 region has 19 residues. Trimming removed 6 bases from V and 0 bases from J; junction bases left unmatched: 18. Germline V lookup: CDR1 SGHTS, CDR2 YDEGEE. DNA of the CDR3: TGTGCCAGCACCAAGACCGGGACTAGAATTCCCCTTAGCACAGATACGCAGTATTTT. Translated: CASTKTGTRIPLSTDTQYF.

This chain connects TRBV11-2 to TRBJ2-2; the match to TRBD1 covers 9 bases. The CDR3 loop spans 15 amino acids. With V trimmed by 1 base and J by 5 bases, 2 bases remained unmatched. Germline V gene lookup returns CDR1 SGHAT and CDR2 FQNNGV. CDR3 amino acids: CASSLGDRATGELFF. The CDR3 DNA is TGTGCCAGCAGCTTAGGGGACAGGGCTACCGGGGAGCTGTTTTTT.

The CDR3 here is CASSPRLGPQHF. CDR3 bases: TGTGCCAGCTCACCACGGCTAGGGCCCCAGCATTTT. The chain couples TRBV18 to TRBJ1-5; D ambiguous. Deletions cut 1 base from V and 9 bases from J, with 7 bases between. CDR3 length: 12 amino acids. Germline V lookup: CDR1 KGHSH, CDR2 LQKENI.

Notes on this clone: The same CDR3 also results from other DNA sequences found in this sample. V gene TRBV6-6 combines with J gene TRBJ1-1; no clear D gene. Trimming left V 8 bases short and J 1 base short, with 11 bases between. CDR3 length: 13 amino acids. CDR1 and CDR2 (germline): MNHNY, SVGAGI (reference sequence). CDR3 amino acids: CASRRTENTEAFF. The CDR3 DNA is TGTGCCAGCCGGAGGACGGAGAACACTGAAGCTTTCTTT.

This rearrangement joins TRBV7-2 to TRBJ2-2; TRBD1 matches at 10 bases. The CDR3 has 16 amino acids. Germline V gives CDR1 SGHTA, CDR2 FQGNSA. The V and J ends lost 3 bases and 4 bases, in that order; junction bases with no gene match: 5. The CDR3 reads CASSLPGTGVTGELFF. The CDR3 DNA reads TGTGCCAGCAGCTTGCCCGGGACAGGGGTCACCGGGGAGCTGTTTTTT.

The chain combines TRBV9 with TRBJ2-7; 10 bases are a match to TRBD2. The CDR3 loop spans 15 amino acids. Germline CDR1 reads SGDLS; CDR2 reads YYNGEE. V lost 4 bases to trimming and J lost 0 bases; unmatched junction nucleotides: 4. This CDR3 reads CASSQLAGPSYEQYF. The DNA for the CDR3 is TGTGCCAGCAGCCAACTAGCGGGGCCCTCCTACGAGCAGTACTTC. The full variable domain, completed using reference TRBV9 and TRBJ2-7, is DSGVTQTPKHLITATGQRVTLRCSPRSGDLSVYWYQQSLDQGLQFLIQYYNGEERAKGNILERFSAQQFPDLHSELNLSSLELGDSALYFCASSQLAGPSYEQYFGPGTRLTVT.

The V and J genes are TRBV5-4 and TRBJ2-1; 12 nucleotides line up with TRBD2. CDR1 and CDR2 from the germline V gene are SGHNT and YYREEE (reference sequence). CDR3 length equals 20 residues. V trimming: 6 bases; J trimming: 6 bases; junction bases outside the gene matches: 22. CDR3 in DNA: TGTGCCAGCACCCTGGACATGACTAGCGGGAGTCGACGGTCAGGCAATGAGCAGTTCTTC. Encoded protein: CASTLDMTSGSRRSGNEQFF. The whole variable domain, filled in from reference TRBV5-4 and TRBJ2-1, reads ETGVTQSPTHLIKTRGQQVTLRCSSQSGHNTVSWYQQALGQGPQFIFQYYREEENGRGNFPPRFSGLQFPNYSSELNVNALELDDSALYLCASTLDMTSGSRRSGNEQFFGPGTRLTVL.

The chain carries TRBV15 and TRBJ2-3; 8 positions match TRBD2. This CDR3 comprises 16 residues. Unmatched junction bases numbered 8, after V lost 2 bases and J lost 4 bases. Germline assignment: CDR1 LNHNV and CDR2 YYDKDF (reference sequence). In DNA, the CDR3 is TGTGCCACCAGCAGACCGACGACTAGCGTCTCAGATACGCAGTATTTT. Translation: CATSRPTTSVSDTQYF.

This clone appeared a single time. This chain links TRBV7-2 with TRBJ1-3, with D tentatively TRBD1 (5 bases). Germline-derived CDR1 and CDR2 are SGHTA and FQGNSA. Deletions cut 1 base from V and 0 bases from J, with 10 bases between. The CDR3 has 16 residues. For the CDR3, the DNA is TGTGCCAGCAGCTTAGGACCCGGGGGCTCTGGAAACACCATATATTTT. Its protein is CASSLGPGGSGNTIYF.

V usage is TRBV6-6 and J usage is TRBJ2-7, with D tentatively TRBD1 (5 bases). Germline V lookup: CDR1 MNHNY, CDR2 SVGAGI (reference sequence). The germline V and J ends were trimmed by 6 bases and 5 bases, with 20 bases remaining between them. The CDR3 runs 15 residues. CDR3 bases: TGTGCCAGCAGATATACAGCAACAGGTATGGACGAGCAGTACTTC. Translating gives CASRYTATGMDEQYF.

V gene TRBV7-9 combines with J gene TRBJ1-1; 8 positions match TRBD1. The CDR3 loop spans 15 amino acids. Germline V lookup: CDR1 SEHNR, CDR2 FQNEAQ (reference sequence). J lost 2 bases, V lost 6 bases, and 8 bases had no gene match. The CDR3 loop reads CASRFRTGSNTEAFF. The CDR3 nucleotides are TGTGCCAGCAGATTCCGGACAGGGTCTAACACTGAAGCTTTCTTT.

The chain links TRBV5-1 to TRBJ2-3; 11 bases are a match to TRBD1. Germline trimming cut 5 bases from V and 5 bases from J; bases unmatched to any gene: 4. The CDR3 has 14 residues. Germline CDR1 is SGHRS and CDR2 is YFSETQ. DNA for the CDR3: TGCGCCAGCAGATGGGACAGGGGGTTAGATACGCAGTATTTT. Protein sequence: CASRWDRGLDTQYF.

This clone was found once. The rearrangement joins TRBV7-9 to TRBJ1-2, with 8 positions matching TRBD1. Germline V gene lookup returns CDR1 SEHNR and CDR2 FQNEAQ (reference sequence). The CDR3 covers 15 residues. J was trimmed by 0 bases and V by 5 bases; bases with no gene match: 5. The CDR3 DNA sequence: TGTGCCAGCAGCATAAACAGGGGGGCTAACTATGGCTACACCTTC. It translates to CASSINRGANYGYTF.

The chain links TRBV5-4 to TRBJ2-5; TRBD2 aligns across 7 bases. The J segment lost 9 bases and the V segment lost 4 bases, leaving 12 bases of the junction unmatched. This CDR3 has 14 residues. Looked up from germline, CDR1 is SGHNT and CDR2 is YYREEE (reference sequence). The CDR3 region is CASSDQRGSQSQYF. The CDR3 DNA reads TGTGCCAGCAGCGATCAGCGGGGTTCCCAGTCCCAGTACTTC.

Written as DNA, the CDR3 is TGCGCCAGCAGCCAAGATTTGGCCCGCGGGTACAATGAGCAGTTCTTC. Translated, it gives CASSQDLARGYNEQFF. The V call is TRBV4-3, the J call TRBJ2-1; D perhaps matches TRBD2 (5 bases). The ends were cut back, 0 bases at V and 4 bases at J, with 13 bases in the middle. The CDR3 is 16 residues long. Per the germline V gene, CDR1 is LGHNA and CDR2 is YSLEER.

V gene TRBV28 combines with J gene TRBJ2-7; D is possibly TRBD1 (6 bases). This CDR3 is 14 amino acids long. The germline CDR1 and CDR2 sequences are MDHEN and SYDVKM. Trimming pared 6 bases from V and 0 bases from J, leaving 12 bases between. The CDR3, as DNA: TGTGCCAGCAGCCAAACAGGGTTCTCCTACGAGCAGTACTTC. Its protein is CASSQTGFSYEQYF.

The J gene is TRBJ2-6, the V gene TRBV27; D is uncertain. Germline-derived CDR1 and CDR2 are MNHEY and SMNVEV (reference sequence). V lost 4 bases and J 3 bases, leaving 7 bases between the germline ends. The CDR3 covers 14 residues. CDR3 protein: CASSSVGGANVLTF. CDR3 DNA: TGTGCCAGCAGTTCCGTAGGTGGGGCCAACGTCCTGACTTTC.

The sample holds one count of this clone. The chain uses TRBV18 and TRBJ2-3; D gene uncertain. Germline loops: CDR1 KGHSH, CDR2 LQKENI. The ends were cut back, 1 base at V and 0 bases at J, with 11 bases in the middle. The CDR3 runs 16 residues. The DNA for the CDR3 is TGTGCCAGCTCACCACGGGTGGGTCGAAGCACAGATACGCAGTATTTT. Translation: CASSPRVGRSTDTQYF. Looking up the rest from reference TRBV18 and TRBJ2-3 gives the full variable domain: NAGVMQNPRHLVRRRGQEARLRCSPMKGHSHVYWYRQLPEEGLKFMVYLQKENIIDESGMPKERFSAEFPKEGPSILRIQQVVRGDSAAYFCASSPRVGRSTDTQYFGPGTRLTVL.